Sequencing of this T cell receptor (beta chain) was carried out in a study of OX40 agonist ivuxolimab in advanced cancers. The assay was immunoSEQ multiplex PCR, and TCRdb's table has in-frame clones only and misses some. The sample consists of roughly 35,000 clones, about 81% of them appearing once. CDR3 length: 13 residues. Germline-derived CDR1 and CDR2 are MNHEY and SVGAGI. V was pared by 5 bases and J by 10 bases, with 15 bases between. This chain joins TRBV6-5 and TRBJ2-1; D could derive from TRBD1 or TRBD2 (6 bases each). The sequence derives from an adult with an advanced solid tumor such as melanoma, head and neck, liver or kidney cancer. Sequences were derived from CD4+ or CD8+ T cells sorted from blood, sampled in a trial of the OX40 agonist ivuxolimab. CDR3 sequence reads: CASSRFEGGEQFF. CDR3 coding DNA: TGTGCCAGCAGTCGCTTCGAGGGGGGCGAGCAGTTCTTC.